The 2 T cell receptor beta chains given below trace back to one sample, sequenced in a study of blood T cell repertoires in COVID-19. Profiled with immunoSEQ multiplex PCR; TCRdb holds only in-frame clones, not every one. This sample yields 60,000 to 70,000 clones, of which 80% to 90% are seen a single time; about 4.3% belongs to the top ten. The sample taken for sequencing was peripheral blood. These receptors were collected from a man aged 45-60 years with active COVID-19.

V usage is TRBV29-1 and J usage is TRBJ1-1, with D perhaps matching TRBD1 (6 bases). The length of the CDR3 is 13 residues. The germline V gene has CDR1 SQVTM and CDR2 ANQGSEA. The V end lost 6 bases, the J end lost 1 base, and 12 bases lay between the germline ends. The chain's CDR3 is CSVCGQPNTEAFF. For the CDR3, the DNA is TGCAGCGTCTGTGGACAGCCGAACACTGAAGCTTTCTTT.

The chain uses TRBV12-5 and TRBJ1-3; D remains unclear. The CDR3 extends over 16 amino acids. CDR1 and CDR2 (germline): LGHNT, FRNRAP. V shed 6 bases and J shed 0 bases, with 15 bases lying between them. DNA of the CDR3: TGTGCTAGTGGGCAGAGGGCGGTGCGCTCTGGAAACACCATATATTTT. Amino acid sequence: CASGQRAVRSGNTIYF.